This TCR beta chain is from a study of T cell changes during pregnancy in multiple sclerosis. The germline CDR1 and CDR2 sequences are MNHEY and SMNVEV (reference sequence). The CDR3 consists of 14 residues. The germline V and J ends were trimmed by 6 bases and 0 bases, with 11 bases remaining between them. The repertoire was sequenced with immunoSEQ multiplex PCR; TCRdb's copy has only in-frame clones and lacks some. In the table there are approximately 50,000 clones, 85% to 95% of which are singletons. The sequenced sample was CD4+ T cells from peripheral blood mononuclear cells, obtained after pregnancy. The rearrangement joins TRBV27 to TRBJ1-1; possible D gene TRBD1, 5 bases. This TCR was sampled from a female donor in good health, enrolled as a control in a pregnancy study. CDR3 amino acids: CASSRGGVNTEAFF. DNA of the CDR3: TGTGCCAGCAGCCGTGGAGGGGTGAACACTGAAGCTTTCTTT.